The clone carrying this T cell receptor (beta chain) was observed a few times. These data are taken from a study of regulatory T cells in long-lasting Graves disease. Overall study context: Persistent Graves' disease denoted over 5 years of antithyroid drugs plus positive TSH receptor antibodies.

V gave up 5 bases and J gave up 2 bases, with 15 bases separating them. This CDR3 has 14 residues. The germline CDR1 and CDR2 sequences are DFQATT and SNEGSKA (reference sequence). Time point reported: persistent/refractory GD, antithyroid drugs over 5 years with positive TRAb. From RNA extracted from PBMCs, the TCR library was made. The peripheral blood volume drawn was 8 to 9.5 milliliters, and it was collected into EDTA tubes. Arm-PCR of CDR3 regions and iRepertoire HTBI primers were the basis on which TCR beta libraries were built. Original methodology: Taken together, the samples had around 66 TRBV and around 14 TRBJ segments identified. TCRdb re-called the multiplex PCR reads through MiXCR, storing one row per CDR3 protein. These V and J calls rely on TCRdb rather than the paper's analysis. The repertoire holds roughly 490,000 distinct CDR3 sequences, 20% to 25% seen once, with around 13% in the top ten.

This specimen consisted of peripheral blood mononuclear cells (PBMCs), obtained when the disease was refractory, from a patient treated with antithyroid drugs. This chain connects TRBV20-1 to TRBJ2-5, with D uncertain. This sequence originates from a female donor with Graves disease. CDR3 in DNA: TGCAGTGCTGGCCGGGCTCTCCTACAAGAGACCCAGTACTTC. This codes for CSAGRALLQETQYF.